This is a list of T cell receptor beta chains from one sample in a study of T cells in Graves' hyperthyroidism and ophthalmopathy. One entry per CDR3 protein, called by TCRdb with MiXCR from the multiplex PCR reads. The data contain 800,000 or so distinct CDR3 sequences, 38% of them singletons. The sample was blood. These receptors came from a man younger than 35 with Graves' hyperthyroidism. Both conserved end residues are part of each CDR3. A D gene is named only where the DNA matches it firmly. Part of the rows lack a size; the others show once, few, many or a class for expanded clones.

V gene	D gene	J gene	clone size	CDR3 protein	CDR3 DNA
TRBV20-1	-	TRBJ1-1	-	CSARDGQGWTEAFF	TGCAGTGCTAGAGATGGCCAGGGATGGACTGAAGCTTTCTTT
TRBV15	TRBD1	TRBJ2-7	-	CATRSPGQGDHEQYF	TGTGCCACCAGATCGCCGGGACAGGGGGACCACGAGCAGTACTTC
TRBV10-2	-	TRBJ1-1	many	CASNVIRSNTEAFF	TGCGCCAGCAACGTGATCAGATCTAACACTGAAGCTTTCTTT
TRBV9	-	TRBJ2-5	many	CASSGTVQETQYF	TGTGCCAGCAGCGGGACAGTACAAGAGACCCAGTACTTC
TRBV7-9	-	TRBJ2-6	-	CASSPQGVVAGANVLTF	TGTGCCAGCAGCCCACAGGGAGTTGTAGCTGGGGCCAACGTCCTGACTTTC
TRBV5-1	-	TRBJ1-1	-	CASSGGGQASKAFF	TGCGCCAGCAGCGGGGGAGGACAAGCAAGTAAGGCTTTCTTT
TRBV9	TRBD1	TRBJ1-2	-	CASSPFTSWDRLYGYTF	TGTGCCAGCAGCCCTTTCACCTCGTGGGACAGATTATATGGCTACACCTTC
TRBV7-2	-	TRBJ1-1	few	CASSLVGGGLTEAFF	TGTGCCAGCAGCTTAGTAGGGGGAGGGCTCACTGAAGCTTTCTTT
TRBV7-2	-	TRBJ1-2	few	CASSLAQDPGGGYTF	TGTGCCAGCAGCTTAGCCCAGGACCCCGGGGGTGGCTACACCTTC
TRBV29-1	TRBD1	TRBJ1-1	-	CSVDTGQGDTESFF	TGCAGCGTTGATACGGGACAGGGGGACACTGAGTCTTTCTTT
TRBV4-2	-	TRBJ2-7	many	CASSQEPDYEQYF	TGTGCCAGCAGCCAAGAACCAGACTACGAGCAGTACTTC
TRBV9	TRBD1	TRBJ2-2	-	CASSPRQGGPGELFF	TGTGCCAGCAGCCCCCGACAGGGTGGGCCCGGGGAGCTGTTTTTT
TRBV29-1	-	TRBJ1-1	many	CSVEPSGSRAEAFF	TGCAGCGTTGAGCCCTCCGGGAGTCGCGCTGAAGCTTTCTTT
TRBV25-1	-	TRBJ2-2	many	CASRPAGNPTGELFF	TGTGCCAGCAGACCTGCCGGGAACCCCACCGGGGAGCTGTTTTTT
TRBV7-9	TRBD1	TRBJ1-1	many	CASSPTGTGVTEAFF	TGTGCCAGCAGCCCAACCGGGACAGGGGTCACTGAAGCTTTCTTT
TRBV5-1	TRBD2	TRBJ2-7	few	CASSEDLSGTFYEQYF	TGCGCCAGCAGCGAGGACCTTAGCGGGACCTTCTACGAGCAGTACTTC
TRBV7-2	TRBD2	TRBJ2-6	few	CASSLIYGLAVNSGANVLTF	TGTGCCAGCAGCTTAATTTATGGACTAGCGGTCAACTCTGGGGCCAACGTCCTGACTTTC
TRBV29-1	TRBD2	TRBJ2-7	many	CSIGLAGAYEQYF	TGCAGCATTGGCCTAGCGGGGGCCTACGAGCAGTACTTC
TRBV29-1	TRBD1	TRBJ1-2	-	CSVSDRERYGYTF	TGCAGCGTCTCGGACAGGGAACGGTATGGCTACACCTTC
TRBV24-1	-	TRBJ2-5	-	CATSDSDSETQYF	TGTGCCACCAGTGATTCGGACAGCGAGACCCAGTACTTC
TRBV7-8	TRBD1	TRBJ2-1	-	CASSLVPGQGRHEQFF	TGTGCCAGCAGCTTAGTCCCGGGACAGGGGCGACATGAGCAGTTCTTC
TRBV7-9	TRBD1	TRBJ2-5	few	CASSPWTGGVETQYF	TGTGCCAGCAGCCCATGGACAGGGGGCGTAGAGACCCAGTACTTC
TRBV2	TRBD1	TRBJ1-6	many	CASSGTGHNSPLHF	TGTGCCAGTTCCGGGACAGGACATAATTCACCCCTCCACTTT
TRBV7-8	-	TRBJ2-7	few	CASSLTSTGAHEQYF	TGTGCCAGCAGCTTAACGTCCACGGGGGCCCACGAGCAGTACTTC
TRBV10-2	-	TRBJ1-1	few	CASSEALGGATEAFF	TGCGCCAGCAGTGAGGCACTGGGGGGGGCAACTGAAGCTTTCTTT
TRBV7-9	-	TRBJ1-4	many	CASSPGQEKLFF	TGTGCCAGCAGCCCTGGACAGGAAAAACTGTTTTTT
TRBV9	-	TRBJ1-1	-	CASSALMNTKAFF	TGTGCCAGCAGCGCTCTTATGAACACTAAAGCTTTCTTT
TRBV29-1	TRBD1	TRBJ1-5	few	CSLGQAIKPQHF	TGCAGCTTAGGACAGGCAATCAAGCCCCAGCATTTT
TRBV5-5	TRBD1	TRBJ2-2	-	CASNPVTGGNTGELFF	TGTGCCAGCAATCCCGTGACAGGGGGCAACACCGGGGAGCTGTTTTTT
TRBV7-9	-	TRBJ2-7	many	CASSLGRQRTYEQYF	TGTGCCAGCAGCCTTGGTCGCCAACGAACCTACGAGCAGTACTTC
TRBV9	-	TRBJ1-1	-	CASSAGIGDTEAFF	TGTGCCAGCAGCGCCGGAATAGGGGACACTGAAGCTTTCTTT
TRBV19	-	TRBJ2-2	-	CASSITSFGELFF	TGTGCCAGTAGTATTACTAGCTTCGGGGAGCTGTTTTTT
TRBV10-2	-	TRBJ1-1	many	CASEWGQFAFF	TGCGCCAGCGAGTGGGGGCAGTTCGCTTTCTTT
TRBV20-1	TRBD1	TRBJ2-7	-	CSALGQGNGQYF	TGCAGTGCTTTGGGACAGGGGAATGGGCAGTACTTC
TRBV10-3	-	TRBJ1-2	many	CAISESKEYYGYTF	TGTGCCATCAGTGAGTCGAAAGAGTACTATGGCTACACCTTC
TRBV19	-	TRBJ1-2	many	CASRSTDLGYYGYTF	TGTGCCAGTCGTTCTACGGATTTGGGCTACTATGGCTACACCTTC
TRBV2	-	TRBJ2-3	-	CASKGGVSTDTQYF	TGTGCCAGCAAGGGTGGGGTCAGCACAGATACGCAGTATTTT
TRBV11-1	-	TRBJ1-2	-	CASSVSPLGLGGYTF	TGTGCCAGCAGCGTTTCTCCCCTAGGGTTGGGAGGCTACACCTTC
TRBV15	TRBD1	TRBJ2-7	-	CASSFTGDAYEQYF	TGTGCCAGCAGTTTCACAGGGGATGCCTACGAGCAGTACTTC
TRBV7-2	-	TRBJ2-7	-	CASSPERAAYEQYF	TGTGCCAGCAGCCCCGAGAGGGCTGCCTACGAGCAGTACTTC
TRBV9	-	TRBJ2-3	-	CASSPGRMRDTQYF	TGTGCCAGCAGCCCGGGACGGATGCGAGATACGCAGTATTTT
TRBV10-3	-	TRBJ1-4	many	CAISSSGRGEKLFF	TGTGCCATCAGTTCCTCAGGGAGAGGGGAAAAACTGTTTTTT
TRBV5-1	TRBD1	TRBJ2-7	-	CASSFQDRDLEQYF	TGCGCCAGCAGCTTTCAGGACAGGGATCTCGAGCAGTACTTC